This is a list of T cell receptor beta chains from one sample in a study of blood T cell repertoires in COVID-19. Some clones are missing from TCRdb's copy, which holds only in-frame ones; the method was immunoSEQ multiplex PCR. The sample consists of 200,000 to 250,000 clones, approximately 82% of them appearing once. Sequencing used peripheral blood. These receptor sequences come from a woman in her 40s with acute or convalescent COVID-19. Each CDR3 is given with its conserved first and last residue. A D gene is named only where the DNA matches it firmly. Size tells how often a clone was seen (once, few, many) or the class of an expanded clone, and some rows leave it out.

V gene: TRBV4-1; D gene: TRBD2; J gene: TRBJ2-1; clone size: -; CDR3 protein: CASRPRSGGLRRSNEQFF; CDR3 DNA: TGCGCCAGCAGACCTCGCAGCGGGGGCCTTCGTCGGTCCAATGAGCAGTTCTTC
V gene: TRBV3-1/TRBV3-2; D gene: -; J gene: TRBJ1-2; clone size: -; CDR3 protein: CASSQRAGQGRVGYTF; CDR3 DNA: TGTGCCAGCAGCCAGCGTGCAGGCCAGGGGAGGGTAGGCTACACCTTC
V gene: TRBV2; D gene: TRBD1; J gene: TRBJ1-2; clone size: few; CDR3 protein: CAGHSGQGFIETNYGYTF; CDR3 DNA: TGTGCCGGACACTCGGGACAGGGCTTTATCGAAACCAACTATGGCTACACCTTC
V gene: TRBV7-2; D gene: TRBD1; J gene: TRBJ1-4; clone size: -; CDR3 protein: CASSLAGSDRANEKLFF; CDR3 DNA: TGTGCCAGCAGCTTAGCGGGTTCGGACAGGGCTAATGAAAAACTGTTTTTT
V gene: TRBV28; D gene: TRBD2; J gene: TRBJ2-7; clone size: -; CDR3 protein: CASSFFGRVYEQYF; CDR3 DNA: TGTGCCAGCAGTTTCTTCGGGAGGGTCTACGAGCAGTACTTC
V gene: TRBV18; D gene: TRBD1; J gene: TRBJ2-7; clone size: -; CDR3 protein: CASSMTSSGQNIIYEQYF; CDR3 DNA: TGTGCCAGCTCAATGACCTCCTCGGGACAGAATATTATCTACGAGCAGTACTTC
V gene: TRBV15; D gene: -; J gene: TRBJ2-3; clone size: -; CDR3 protein: CATSRAYGGGQLATDTQYF; CDR3 DNA: TGTGCCACCAGCAGGGCTTACGGCGGGGGCCAGTTGGCGACAGATACGCAGTATTTT
V gene: TRBV2; D gene: TRBD2; J gene: TRBJ2-5; clone size: few; CDR3 protein: CASSGLLAGGYQETQYF; CDR3 DNA: TGTGCCAGCAGTGGCTTACTAGCGGGGGGGTACCAAGAGACCCAGTACTTC
V gene: TRBV7-9; D gene: -; J gene: TRBJ1-6; clone size: -; CDR3 protein: CASSLRGSPLHF; CDR3 DNA: TGTGCCAGCAGCTTGCGAGGTTCACCCCTCCACTTT
V gene: TRBV2; D gene: -; J gene: TRBJ1-1; clone size: -; CDR3 protein: CASRGPGTNWASEAFF; CDR3 DNA: TGTGCCAGCAGAGGCCCCGGGACTAACTGGGCGTCTGAAGCTTTCTTT
V gene: TRBV10-3; D gene: -; J gene: TRBJ1-2; clone size: -; CDR3 protein: CAISESPDSRGYTF; CDR3 DNA: TGTGCCATCAGTGAGTCACCCGACTCGCGGGGCTACACCTTC
V gene: TRBV5-1; D gene: -; J gene: TRBJ1-4; clone size: -; CDR3 protein: CASSPSAGGAGNEKLFF; CDR3 DNA: TGCGCCAGCAGCCCCTCCGCCGGGGGGGCGGGTAATGAAAAACTGTTTTTT
V gene: TRBV7-7; D gene: TRBD1; J gene: TRBJ2-2; clone size: -; CDR3 protein: CASSPTGVLAGELFF; CDR3 DNA: TGTGCCAGCAGCCCTACAGGGGTGTTGGCCGGGGAGCTGTTTTTT
V gene: TRBV7-2; D gene: -; J gene: TRBJ1-5; clone size: -; CDR3 protein: CASSVTGKPQHF; CDR3 DNA: TGTGCCAGCAGCGTAACCGGGAAGCCCCAGCATTTT
V gene: TRBV3-1/TRBV3-2; D gene: TRBD1; J gene: TRBJ1-2; clone size: -; CDR3 protein: CASSQRDREMRGYTF; CDR3 DNA: TGTGCCAGCAGCCAGCGGGACAGGGAGATGCGAGGCTACACCTTC
V gene: TRBV15; D gene: TRBD2; J gene: TRBJ2-7; clone size: -; CDR3 protein: CATSPGLAVADEQYF; CDR3 DNA: TGTGCCACCAGCCCGGGACTAGCAGTTGCCGACGAGCAGTACTTC
V gene: TRBV10-3; D gene: -; J gene: TRBJ1-1; clone size: -; CDR3 protein: CAISGKNRVTEAFF; CDR3 DNA: TGTGCCATCAGTGGTAAAAACAGGGTCACTGAAGCTTTCTTT
V gene: TRBV9; D gene: -; J gene: TRBJ2-2; clone size: -; CDR3 protein: CASSVEVRGELFF; CDR3 DNA: TGTGCCAGCAGCGTAGAAGTTCGGGGGGAGCTGTTTTTT
V gene: TRBV5-1; D gene: -; J gene: TRBJ1-2; clone size: -; CDR3 protein: CASSLDIDYGYTF; CDR3 DNA: TGCGCCAGCAGCTTGGACATCGACTATGGCTACACCTTC
V gene: TRBV28; D gene: -; J gene: TRBJ2-5; clone size: -; CDR3 protein: CASSLGQKETQYF; CDR3 DNA: TGTGCCAGCAGCCTAGGACAGAAAGAGACCCAGTACTTC
V gene: TRBV3-1/TRBV3-2; D gene: -; J gene: TRBJ2-5; clone size: -; CDR3 protein: CASSPNRVKETQYF; CDR3 DNA: TGTGCCAGCAGCCCCAACCGGGTCAAAGAGACCCAGTACTTC
V gene: TRBV6-5; D gene: TRBD2; J gene: TRBJ2-3; clone size: many; CDR3 protein: CASRRDYSTDTQYF; CDR3 DNA: TGTGCCAGCAGGAGGGACTATAGCACAGATACGCAGTATTTT
V gene: TRBV14; D gene: -; J gene: TRBJ2-7; clone size: once; CDR3 protein: CASSQDLRLGLYEQYF; CDR3 DNA: TGTGCCAGCAGCCAAGATTTAAGACTAGGTCTGTACGAGCAGTACTTC
V gene: TRBV5-6; D gene: -; J gene: TRBJ1-1; clone size: -; CDR3 protein: CASSPKQGSWRDTEAFF; CDR3 DNA: TGTGCCAGCAGCCCGAAACAGGGATCCTGGCGAGACACTGAAGCTTTCTTT
V gene: TRBV6-5; D gene: -; J gene: TRBJ2-7; clone size: -; CDR3 protein: CASSRDPDRNYEQYF; CDR3 DNA: TGTGCCAGCAGCCGAGACCCGGACAGAAACTACGAGCAGTACTTC
V gene: TRBV18; D gene: -; J gene: TRBJ1-2; clone size: once; CDR3 protein: CASSPLGEGYTF; CDR3 DNA: TGTGCCAGCTCACCGCTCGGAGAGGGCTACACCTTC
V gene: TRBV6-5; D gene: -; J gene: TRBJ1-2; clone size: -; CDR3 protein: CAITPGYSFYGYTF; CDR3 DNA: TGTGCCATCACACCAGGATACAGTTTCTATGGCTACACCTTC
V gene: TRBV6-5; D gene: -; J gene: TRBJ2-3; clone size: once; CDR3 protein: CATGVRAGPDTQYF; CDR3 DNA: TGTGCCACAGGCGTGAGGGCGGGGCCAGATACGCAGTATTTT
V gene: TRBV24-1; D gene: TRBD1; J gene: TRBJ2-1; clone size: few; CDR3 protein: CATSVTGGHNEQFF; CDR3 DNA: TGTGCCACCAGTGTAACAGGGGGTCACAATGAGCAGTTCTTC